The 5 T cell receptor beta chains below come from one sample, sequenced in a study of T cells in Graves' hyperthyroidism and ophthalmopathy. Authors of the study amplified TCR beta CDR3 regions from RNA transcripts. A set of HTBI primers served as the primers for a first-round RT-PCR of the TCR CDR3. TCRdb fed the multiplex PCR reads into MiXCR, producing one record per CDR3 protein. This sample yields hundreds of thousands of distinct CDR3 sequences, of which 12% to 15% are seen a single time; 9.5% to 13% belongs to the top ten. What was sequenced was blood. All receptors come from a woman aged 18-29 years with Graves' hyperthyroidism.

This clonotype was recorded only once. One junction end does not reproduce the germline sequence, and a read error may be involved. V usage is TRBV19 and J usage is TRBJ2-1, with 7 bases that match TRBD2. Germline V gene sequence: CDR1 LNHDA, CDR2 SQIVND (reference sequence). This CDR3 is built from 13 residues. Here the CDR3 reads CASSIASGNKQFF. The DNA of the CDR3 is TGTGCCAGTAGTATAGCTAGCGGCAATAAGCAGTTCTTC.

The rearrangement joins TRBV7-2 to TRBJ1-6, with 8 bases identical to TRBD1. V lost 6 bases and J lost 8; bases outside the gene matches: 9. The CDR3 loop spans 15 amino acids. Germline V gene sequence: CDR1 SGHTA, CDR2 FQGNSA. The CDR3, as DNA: TGTGCCAGCAGGAAGCCGGGACAGGACCATTCACCCCTCCACTTT. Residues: CASRKPGQDHSPLHF.

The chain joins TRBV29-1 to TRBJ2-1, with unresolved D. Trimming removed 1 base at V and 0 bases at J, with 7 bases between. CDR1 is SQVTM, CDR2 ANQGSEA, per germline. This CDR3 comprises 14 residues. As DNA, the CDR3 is TGCAGCGTTGAAGCCAGTTACTCCTACAATGAGCAGTTCTTC. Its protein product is CSVEASYSYNEQFF.

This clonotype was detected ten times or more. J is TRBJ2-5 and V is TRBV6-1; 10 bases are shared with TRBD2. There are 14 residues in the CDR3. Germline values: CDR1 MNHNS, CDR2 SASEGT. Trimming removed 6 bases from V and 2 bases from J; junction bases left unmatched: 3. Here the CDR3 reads CASRPLAGQETQYF. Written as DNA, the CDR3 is TGTGCCAGCAGGCCACTAGCGGGACAAGAGACCCAGTACTTC.

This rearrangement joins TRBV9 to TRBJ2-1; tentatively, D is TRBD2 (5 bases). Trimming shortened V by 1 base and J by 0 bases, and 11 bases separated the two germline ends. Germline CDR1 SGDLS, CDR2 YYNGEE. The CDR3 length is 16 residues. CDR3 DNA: TGTGCCAGCAGCGTAACCGGGAATTACTCCTACAATGAGCAGTTCTTC. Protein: CASSVTGNYSYNEQFF.